The subject of this entry is one T cell receptor (beta chain). The antigen is not known. Treatment meaning: over 15 received Ad26.COV2.S at low or high dose, single or two shots; roughly five received placebo; per-sample allocation not given. Following the first vaccine or placebo injection, samples were taken on day 63. This Boston cohort included adults aged 18-55 years. These data are taken from a study of Ad26.COV2.S vaccination and SARS-CoV-2 variants. Study information: Vaccine-arm donor from the placebo-controlled COV1001 Ad26.COV2.S trial. Once or twice, 56 days apart, Ad26.COV2.S was delivered intramuscularly.

The study, taken as a whole, reports: From the TCR breadth and depth analyses, total T cell responses may have been underestimated.

The CDR3 runs 13 residues. From germline, CDR1 is SGHAT and CDR2 FQNNGV. The junction had 8 bases not matched to a gene; V was cut back by 5 bases and J by 10 bases. TCRdb's table, derived via immunoSEQ multiplex PCR, lists solely in-frame clones and lacks some. The data hold roughly 500,000 clones, with 87% observed a single time. The chain employs TRBV11-2 and TRBJ1-1; 9 bases are a match to TRBD1. The TCR was taken from a person between 18 and 59 years old who received the Ad26.COV2.S COVID-19 vaccine or a placebo. Sequencing was performed on peripheral blood, taken in a trial of Ad26.COV2.S vaccine versus placebo. The CDR3 loop reads CASSASGTGRAFF. The CDR3, as DNA: TGTGCCAGCAGCGCCTCCGGGACAGGGCGAGCTTTCTTT.